This T cell receptor beta chain came from a study of blood T cell repertoires in COVID-19. The wider study: Sites in the United States, Italy and Spain provided acute and convalescent COVID-19 samples. T cells, B-cell-depleted T cells, or PBMCs provided the cDNA or gDNA that served as material.

In this sample, this clone turned up once. Per the original methods: Cell counts per sample came from amplifying reference gene primers. The data were produced by immunoSEQ multiplex PCR, yet TCRdb's version contains in-frame clones alone and is incomplete. That table is the source of V, J and clone size, and D and trimming were worked out from the DNA. The sample carries 50,000 or so clones, 85% to 90% recorded once. The J segment lost 4 bases and the V segment lost 3 bases, leaving 2 bases of the junction unmatched. The CDR3 runs 15 residues. CDR1 and CDR2 (germline): SGHNT, YENEEA. The rearrangement joins TRBV11-3 to TRBJ2-1, with 11 nucleotides matching TRBD1. The sequence was obtained from a human donor in a cohort sampled during active COVID-19. Sample: peripheral blood. CDR3 in amino acids: CASSLGQGVYNEQFF. In DNA, the CDR3 is TGTGCCAGCAGCTTGGGACAGGGGGTATACAATGAGCAGTTCTTC.